Presented here are 18 T cell receptor beta chains from one specimen sequenced in a study of shared clonotypes between healthy human individuals. Only in-frame clones appear in the TCRdb table, and some are missing; sequencing was by immunoSEQ multiplex PCR. The sample holds approximately 620,000 clones, around 97% seen once. The sample consisted of naive CD4+ T cells sorted from blood. Subset denoted: CD45RA+ positively selected. These receptors all come from a woman aged 25-40 years in good health.

The sample holds one count of this clone. This sequence joins TRBV7-2 and TRBJ1-1; 8 bases are a match to TRBD1. The CDR3 contains 17 residues. V lost 2 bases and J lost 6; bases outside the gene matches: 14. Germline loops: CDR1 SGHTA, CDR2 FQGNSA. CDR3 nucleotides: TGTGCCAGCAGCTTAATCTTGGCAGGGGGCTACCTCGCTGAAGCTTTCTTT. It is translated as CASSLILAGGYLAEAFF.

DNA of the CDR3: TGCAGCGTTGAAGGACGAATAAGAAGACAAGAGACCCAGTACTTC. Protein: CSVEGRIRRQETQYF. The chain carries TRBV29-1 and TRBJ2-5; D unresolved. CDR3 size: 15 residues. Germline CDR1 is SQVTM and CDR2 is ANQGSEA. The V end was cut by 1 base, the J end by 2 bases, with 14 bases between.

The CDR3 loop is CASSPSGQGPTNEKLFF. The CDR3 region has the DNA TGTGCCAGCTCACCGTCGGGACAGGGTCCAACTAATGAAAAACTGTTTTTT. The genes are TRBV18 and TRBJ1-4; TRBD1 matches 9 bases. CDR3 length equals 17 residues. The V segment lost 3 bases and the J segment 0 bases; nucleotides outside the gene matches: 5. Germline CDR1 reads KGHSH; CDR2 reads LQKENI.

V gene TRBV5-1 combines with J gene TRBJ1-6, with TRBD1 identical over 7 bases. The length of the CDR3 is 16 residues. V gave up 4 bases and J gave up 6 bases; unmatched junction bases: 10. CDR1 and CDR2 from the germline V gene are SGHRS and YFSETQ. The CDR3, as DNA: TGCGCCAGCAGCCCAAGGGCCGGGACAGCTAATTCACCCCTCCACTTT. Amino acids: CASSPRAGTANSPLHF. Full variable domain (rest looked up from reference TRBV5-1 and TRBJ1-6): KAGVTQTPRYLIKTRGQQVTLSCSPISGHRSVSWYQQTPGQGLQFLFEYFSETQRNKGNFPGRFSGRQFSNSRSEMNVSTLELGDSALYLCASSPRAGTANSPLHFGNGTRLTVT.

The chain carries TRBV2 and TRBJ1-3, with D unresolved. The CDR3 is 13 amino acids. Germline V CDR1 and CDR2: SNHLY, FYNNEI. With 3 bases removed from V and 0 bases from J, the gap between germline ends came to 3 bases. The CDR3 DNA reads TGTGCCAGCAGTGAGAGCTCTGGAAACACCATATATTTT. Protein sequence: CASSESSGNTIYF. Using reference TRBV2 and TRBJ1-3 for the parts outside the CDR3, the full variable domain is EPEVTQTPSHQVTQMGQEVILRCVPISNHLYFYWYRQILGQKVEFLVSFYNNEISEKSEIFDDQFSVERPDGSNFTLKIRSTKLEDSAMYFCASSESSGNTIYFGEGSWLTVV.

The V gene is TRBV9, the J gene TRBJ2-5; possible D gene TRBD1, 6 bases. The CDR3 runs 13 residues. Germline lookup yields CDR1 SGDLS and CDR2 YYNGEE. Trimming removed 4 bases at V and 5 bases at J, with 12 bases between. The CDR3 spells CASSPMQGETQYF. CDR3 nucleotide sequence: TGTGCCAGCAGCCCCATGCAGGGGGAGACCCAGTACTTC.

The chain couples TRBV6-6 to TRBJ2-3; 10 bases line up with TRBD2. Germline V lookup: CDR1 MNHNY, CDR2 SVGAGI (reference sequence). V was pared by 2 bases and J by 4 bases, with 3 bases of the junction left unmatched. The CDR3 totals 15 residues. The CDR3 here is CASSYLAGESDTQYF. CDR3 sequence (DNA): TGTGCCAGCAGTTACCTAGCGGGAGAGTCAGATACGCAGTATTTT.

About this clone: This CDR3 fails to terminate in the conserved phenylalanine or tryptophan, so it likely reflects a read error. The DNA is omitted, as the CDR3 cannot be located on it reliably, and the CDR3 follows TCRdb's listing. The chain couples TRBV7-9 to TRBJ1-1; the table's D call TRBD1 went unverified against the DNA. The germline V gene encodes CDR1 SEHNR and CDR2 FQNEAQ (reference sequence). The CDR3 is 11 amino acids in total, end residues counted. CDR3 loop: CASSQKGQPVL.

This chain links TRBV28 with TRBJ2-5, with 8 bases identical to TRBD1. Germline lookup yields CDR1 MDHEN and CDR2 SYDVKM. The CDR3 loop spans 14 amino acids. Trimming took 6 bases from V and 4 from J; bases not matched to a gene: 7. This CDR3 reads CASSPDRERETQYF. The CDR3 DNA reads as TGTGCCAGCAGCCCGGACAGGGAAAGAGAGACCCAGTACTTC.

This clone showed up just once. The genes are TRBV6-5 and TRBJ1-1; tentatively, D is TRBD1 (6 bases). This CDR3 spans 14 amino acids. The germline V gene encodes CDR1 MNHEY and CDR2 SVGAGI. Between the trimmed V and J ends, which lost 0 bases and 8 bases, there was a span of 13 bases. The CDR3 region is CASSYSSGESEAFF. The DNA of the CDR3 is TGTGCCAGCAGTTACTCGTCAGGGGAATCCGAAGCTTTCTTT.

The rearrangement links TRBV13 to TRBJ2-7; the match to TRBD1 covers 7 bases. V shed 1 base and J 7 bases; nucleotides not matched to a gene: 10. This CDR3 region has 15 residues. Germline V gene sequence: CDR1 PRHDT, CDR2 FYEKMQ (reference sequence). CDR3 in DNA: TGTGCCAGCAGCTTAGCGAGGGGGCCCTCGTCTGAGCAGTACTTC. Translated, it gives CASSLARGPSSEQYF.

The rearrangement links TRBV7-8 to TRBJ1-1; a possible D gene is TRBD1 (6 bases). The CDR3 spans 15 residues. CDR1 is SGHVS, CDR2 FQNEAQ, per germline. The germline V and J ends were trimmed by 6 bases and 5 bases, with 19 bases remaining between them. CDR3 DNA sequence: TGTGCCAGCAGTTACCGTCGGACAGCAGGAACTGAAGCTTTCTTT. It codes for CASSYRRTAGTEAFF.

This clone was seen a handful of times. The chain joins TRBV18 to TRBJ1-5; 7 bases fit TRBD1. The V and J ends lost 4 bases and 0 bases, in that order; junction bases with no gene match: 12. Germline V gene data show CDR1 as KGHSH and CDR2 as LQKENI. The CDR3 is 18 amino acids. CDR3 region: CASSLLPGQDISNQPQHF. CDR3 DNA sequence: TGTGCCAGCTCACTCCTTCCCGGACAGGACATTAGCAATCAGCCCCAGCATTTT.

The chain carries TRBV6-1 and TRBJ2-5; tentatively, D is TRBD2 (5 bases). V was cut by 2 bases and J by 4 bases, with 11 bases left in between. The CDR3 is 14 amino acids. Germline V CDR1 and CDR2: MNHNS, SASEGT. The CDR3 region is CASSEILGRETQYF. The CDR3 DNA is TGTGCCAGCAGTGAAATACTAGGCCGAGAGACCCAGTACTTC.

This chain joins TRBV15 and TRBJ2-7, with 8 bases identical to TRBD1. CDR1 and CDR2 (germline): LNHNV, YYDKDF (reference sequence). The ends lost 6 bases at V and 3 bases at J; junction bases unmatched: 13. The CDR3 contains 16 residues. The CDR3 spells CATSPGGQAKIYEQYF. DNA for the CDR3: TGTGCCACCAGTCCCGGGGGACAGGCAAAGATCTACGAGCAGTACTTC.

The chain links TRBV6-1 to TRBJ2-1; 11 bases are shared with TRBD2. The CDR3 runs 14 residues. Trimming at V came to 8 bases and at J to 4 bases, leaving 4 bases not matched to a gene. Germline lookup yields CDR1 MNHNS and CDR2 SASEGT. CDR3 sequence reads: CASRTSGGYNEQFF. CDR3 nucleotide sequence: TGTGCCAGCCGAACTAGCGGGGGTTACAATGAGCAGTTCTTC.

The V and J genes are TRBV2 and TRBJ2-5; D remains ambiguous. CDR1 SNHLY and CDR2 FYNNEI come from the germline V gene. The CDR3 totals 14 residues. With 1 base removed from V and 1 base from J, the gap between germline ends came to 7 bases. CDR3 protein: CASSEVLSQETQYF. The DNA of the CDR3 is TGTGCCAGCAGTGAAGTGTTGTCCCAAGAGACCCAGTACTTC.

In this sample, this clone turned up once. This chain joins TRBV28 and TRBJ2-7; D may be TRBD1 (7 bases). The CDR3 has 14 amino acids. Germline assignment: CDR1 MDHEN and CDR2 SYDVKM. V shed 6 bases and J shed 5 bases, with 17 bases lying between them. The CDR3 bases are TGTGCCAGCAGCCATTTGCAGGGGGAGGACGAGCAGTACTTC. This sequence encodes CASSHLQGEDEQYF. Full variable domain (outside the CDR3, taken from reference TRBV28 and TRBJ2-7): DVKVTQSSRYLVKRTGEKVFLECVQDMDHENMFWYRQDPGLGLRLIYFSYDVKMKEKGDIPEGYSVSREKKERFSLILESASTNQTSMYLCASSHLQGEDEQYFGPGTRLTVT.